This T cell receptor (beta chain) was identified in a study of beta chain features in type 1 diabetes. Study details: Analysis included more than 90 million sorted cells drawn from all samples.

V dropped 2 bases and J dropped 6; count of bases not matched to a gene: 6. CDR3 size: 15 residues. In germline, CDR1 is KGHSH, CDR2 LQKENI. Sequencing targeted expressed TCRB transcripts, as all isolated RNA had been reverse transcribed. TCRdb's table, derived via immunoSEQ multiplex PCR, lists solely in-frame clones and lacks some. The sample records about 250,000 clones, roughly an eighth being singletons. This clone showed up just a few times. The sample was naive CD4+ T cells from blood. The chain uses TRBV18 and TRBJ1-2, with TRBD1 identical over 10 bases. The source is a woman aged 40 to 50 in good health. The DNA for the CDR3 is TGTGCCAGCTCACCAGGACAGGGGGGTCACGATGGCTACACCTTC. Translating gives CASSPGQGGHDGYTF.